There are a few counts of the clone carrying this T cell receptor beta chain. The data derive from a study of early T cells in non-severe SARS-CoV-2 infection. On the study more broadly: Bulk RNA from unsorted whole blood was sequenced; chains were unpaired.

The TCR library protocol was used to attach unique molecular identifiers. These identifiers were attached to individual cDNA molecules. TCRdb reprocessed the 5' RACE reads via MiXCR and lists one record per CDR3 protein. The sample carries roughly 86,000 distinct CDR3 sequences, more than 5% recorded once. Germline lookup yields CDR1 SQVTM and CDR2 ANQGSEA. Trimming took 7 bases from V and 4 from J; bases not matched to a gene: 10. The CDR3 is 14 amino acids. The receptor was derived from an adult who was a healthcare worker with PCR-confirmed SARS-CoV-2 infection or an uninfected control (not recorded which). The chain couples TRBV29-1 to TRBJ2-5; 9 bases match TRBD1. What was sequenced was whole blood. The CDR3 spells CSAVQGARRETQYF. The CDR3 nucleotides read TGCAGCGCCGTACAGGGGGCCCGTAGAGAGACCCAGTACTTC.